This T cell receptor beta chain emerged from a study of OX40 agonist ivuxolimab in advanced cancers. Sequencing used immunoSEQ multiplex PCR; TCRdb keeps in-frame clones, though not all of them. The table includes 15,000 to 20,000 clones, 64% detected once. V was cut by 0 bases and J by 2 bases, with 10 bases left in between. Germline CDR1 is ENHRY and CDR2 is SYGVKD. This CDR3 contains 15 residues. V gene TRBV10-3 combines with J gene TRBJ2-5; D is possibly TRBD2 (5 bases). This TCR was sampled from an adult with an advanced solid tumor such as melanoma, head and neck, liver or kidney cancer. The specimen was CD4+ or CD8+ T cells sorted from blood, collected in a trial of the OX40 agonist ivuxolimab. The CDR3 loop reads CAISESGGTQETQYF. CDR3 DNA: TGTGCCATCAGTGAGTCAGGAGGCACTCAAGAGACCCAGTACTTC.